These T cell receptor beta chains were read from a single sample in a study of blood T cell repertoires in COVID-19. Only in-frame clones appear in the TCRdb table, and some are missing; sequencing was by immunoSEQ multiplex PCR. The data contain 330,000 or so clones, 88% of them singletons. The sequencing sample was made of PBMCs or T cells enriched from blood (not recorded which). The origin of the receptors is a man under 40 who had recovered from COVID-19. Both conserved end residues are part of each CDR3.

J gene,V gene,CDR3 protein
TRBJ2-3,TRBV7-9,CASSLLGVSTDTQYF
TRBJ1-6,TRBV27,CASSPPTTGYNSPLHF
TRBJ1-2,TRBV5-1,CASSSTGGRLVF
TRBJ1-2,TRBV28,CASSFRSRGSRYGYTF
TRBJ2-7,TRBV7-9,CASSLSQAYEQYF
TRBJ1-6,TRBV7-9,CASSLADSNSPLHF
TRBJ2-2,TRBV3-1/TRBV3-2,CASSPPTQRANTGELFF
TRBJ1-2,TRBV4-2,CASSQDAREGGYTF
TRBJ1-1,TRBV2,CASSEGTGSEAFF
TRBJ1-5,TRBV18,CASSPYPRLGNDQPQHF
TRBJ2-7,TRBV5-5,CASSQNPRAEQYF
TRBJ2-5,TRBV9,CASSPTTGEYGETQYF
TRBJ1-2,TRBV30,CAWSVNGYTF
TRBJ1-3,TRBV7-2,CASSTGPNGNTIYF
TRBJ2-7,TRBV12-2,CASRLADDRGQSSFSSYEQYF
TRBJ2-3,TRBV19,CASSIDGGGDTQYF
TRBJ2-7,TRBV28,CATTGPFSYEQYF
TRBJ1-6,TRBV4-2,CASSLGSGVESPLHF
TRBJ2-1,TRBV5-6,CASSLGLAGAVGEQFF
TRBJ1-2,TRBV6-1,CASSEGQGTYGYTF
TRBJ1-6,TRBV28,CASSPTGGLSLSSYNSPLHF
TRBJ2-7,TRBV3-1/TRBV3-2,CASSQGRGLDEQYF
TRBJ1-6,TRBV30,CAWAYSGNRSPLHF
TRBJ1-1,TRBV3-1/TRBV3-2,CASSAQRNTEAFF
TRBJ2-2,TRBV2,CASSLGANTGELFF
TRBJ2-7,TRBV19,CASAQFPPGQGADEQYF
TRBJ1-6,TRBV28,CASSPLDREESPLHF
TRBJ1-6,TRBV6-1,CASSERAESSYNSPLHF
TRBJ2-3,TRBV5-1,CASSPRQITDTQYF
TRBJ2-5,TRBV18,CASSPPNQETQYF
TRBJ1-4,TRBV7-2,CASSLGQTATNEKLFF
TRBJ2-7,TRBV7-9,CASSLDVTPYEQYF
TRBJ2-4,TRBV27,CASSQFVTSGGIAKNIQYF
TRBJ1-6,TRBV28,CASSHLTREPGNHF
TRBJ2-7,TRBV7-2,CASSRSGGRTYEQYF
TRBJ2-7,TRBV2,CASSLLAALAYEQYF
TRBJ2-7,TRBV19,CASSKWGQNYEQYF
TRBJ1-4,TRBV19,CANTCLRGPNEKLFF
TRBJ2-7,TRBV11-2,CAPTCGTKRGDEQYF
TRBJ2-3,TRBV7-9,CASSYRVSDTQYF
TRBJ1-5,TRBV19,CASSRVNTWASNQPQHF
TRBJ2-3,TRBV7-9,CASSLWTSGASTDTQYF
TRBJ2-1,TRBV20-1,CSASLYNEQFF
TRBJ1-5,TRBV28,CASSPWRGISNQPQHF
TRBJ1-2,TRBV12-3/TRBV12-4,CASSFDRGLGYTF
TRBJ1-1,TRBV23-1,CASSQSRKNTEAFF
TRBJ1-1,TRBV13,CASSFSLQSEAFF
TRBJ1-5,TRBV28,CATGGFNQPQHF
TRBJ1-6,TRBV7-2,CASSLAGLTNSPLHF
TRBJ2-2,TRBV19,CASSKLAGGNTGELFF
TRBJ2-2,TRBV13,CASSLLAGKDTGELFF
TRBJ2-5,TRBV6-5,CASSPGQGRTETQYF
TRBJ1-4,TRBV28,CASSSGVNEKLFF
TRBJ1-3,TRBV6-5,CASSPGQGSGNTIYF
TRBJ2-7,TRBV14,CASSQVALLTGEQYF
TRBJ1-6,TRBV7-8,CASSLRTPNSPLHF
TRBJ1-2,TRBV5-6,CASSFPGQSYGYTF
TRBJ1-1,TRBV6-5,CASSYLGRENTEAFF